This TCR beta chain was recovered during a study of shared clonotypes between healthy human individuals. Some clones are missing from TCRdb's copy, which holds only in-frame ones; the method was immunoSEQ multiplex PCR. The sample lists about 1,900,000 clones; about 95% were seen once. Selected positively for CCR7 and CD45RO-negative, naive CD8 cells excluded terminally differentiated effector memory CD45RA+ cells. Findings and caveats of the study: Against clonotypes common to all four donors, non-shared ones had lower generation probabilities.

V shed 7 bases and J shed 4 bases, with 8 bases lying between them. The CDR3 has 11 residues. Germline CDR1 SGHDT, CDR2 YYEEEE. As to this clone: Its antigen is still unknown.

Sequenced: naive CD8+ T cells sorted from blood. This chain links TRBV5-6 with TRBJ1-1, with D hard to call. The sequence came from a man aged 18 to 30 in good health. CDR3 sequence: CASYRGTEAFF. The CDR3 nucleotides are TGTGCCAGCTACCGAGGCACTGAAGCTTTCTTT.